The 22 T cell receptor beta chains presented below share a single source sample, sequenced in a study of blood T cell repertoires in COVID-19. Produced via immunoSEQ multiplex PCR; TCRdb's table is partial and in-frame only. The sample consists of 490,000 or so clones, over 75% of them appearing once. The specimen sequenced was PBMCs or T cells enriched from blood (not recorded which). These receptors were obtained from a woman in her thirties or forties who had recovered from COVID-19.

The genes are TRBV4-1 and TRBJ2-7; 9 nucleotides line up with TRBD2. After removal of 0 bases from V and 6 bases from J, the junction contained 3 bases not matched to a gene. The CDR3 has 14 amino acids. The germline CDR1 and CDR2 sequences are MGHRA and YSYEKL. CDR3 sequence (DNA): TGCGCCAGCAGCCAAGACCTAGCGGGATTCGAGCAGTACTTC. Protein sequence: CASSQDLAGFEQYF.

The chain links TRBV4-3 to TRBJ1-6, with D possibly TRBD1 on 5 matching bases. CDR3 length: 16 amino acids. V was shortened by 0 bases and J by 10 bases, with 16 bases between the two germline ends. CDR1 and CDR2 (germline): LGHNA, YSLEER. The CDR3 coding sequence is TGCGCCAGCAGCCAAGATTTCAGGGCCGAAGGCTCACCCCTCCACTTT. This sequence encodes CASSQDFRAEGSPLHF.

This chain links TRBV11-2 with TRBJ1-1, with D possibly TRBD1 on 5 matching bases. V lost 6 bases, J lost 4 bases, and 15 bases lay in between. Per the germline V gene, CDR1 is SGHAT and CDR2 is FQNNGV. This CDR3 spans 14 amino acids. Written as DNA, the CDR3 is TGTGCCAGCAGTTGGGACCCCGGGAGCACTGAAGCTTTCTTT. Its protein is CASSWDPGSTEAFF.

V gene TRBV6-4 combines with J gene TRBJ1-5; TRBD1 agrees at 8 bases. V gave up 6 bases and J gave up 6 bases; unmatched junction bases: 7. The CDR3 extends over 14 amino acids. Germline V lookup: CDR1 MRHNA, CDR2 SNTAGT. CDR3 nucleotide sequence: TGTGCCAGCAGCCTCAGACAGGGGAGTCAGCCCCAGCATTTT. Translating gives CASSLRQGSQPQHF.

This rearrangement joins TRBV29-1 to TRBJ2-7; 10 bases match TRBD2. Trimming took 3 bases from V and 3 from J; bases not matched to a gene: 11. Germline V gene data show CDR1 as SQVTM and CDR2 as ANQGSEA. This CDR3 contains 16 residues. CDR3 in DNA: TGCAGCGTTGAGAGGATCGCAGCGGGAGGGATCTACGAGCAGTACTTC. Its translation: CSVERIAAGGIYEQYF.

The chain joins TRBV11-3 to TRBJ2-2; D may be TRBD2 (6 bases). The V end lost 5 bases, the J end lost 0 bases, and 19 bases lay between the germline ends. Germline-derived CDR1 and CDR2 are SGHNT and YENEEA. The CDR3 consists of 18 residues. The CDR3 sequence is CASSPLGGAPPNTGELFF. Written as DNA, the CDR3 is TGTGCCAGCAGCCCATTAGGCGGGGCCCCACCGAACACCGGGGAGCTGTTTTTT. The whole variable domain, remainder taken from reference TRBV11-3 and TRBJ2-2, is EAGVVQSPRYKIIEKKQPVAFWCNPISGHNTLYWYLQNLGQGPELLIRYENEEAVDDSQLPKDRFSAERLKGVDSTLKIQPAELGDSAVYLCASSPLGGAPPNTGELFFGEGSRLTVL.

The V gene is TRBV30, the J gene TRBJ1-5; TRBD1 is a possible D gene (5 bases). Per germline, CDR1 GTSNPN and CDR2 SVGIG (reference sequence). The CDR3 contains 13 residues. V lost 4 bases and J 1 base, leaving 8 bases between the germline ends. As DNA, the CDR3 is TGTGCCTGGACCGGGGGGAGCAATCAGCCCCAGCATTTT. Translated: CAWTGGSNQPQHF.

V and J are TRBV24-1 and TRBJ1-5; D ambiguous. This CDR3 contains 12 residues. The germline CDR1 and CDR2 sequences are KGHDR and SFDVKD. The V end was cut by 6 bases, the J end by 6 bases, with 8 bases between. DNA of the CDR3: TGTGCCACCAGTTCTGGAGGTCAGCCCCAGCATTTT. Its protein product is CATSSGGQPQHF.

The V call is TRBV10-2, the J call TRBJ2-1; 7 bases are shared with TRBD2. The V and J ends lost 1 base and 6 bases, in that order; junction bases with no gene match: 9. The CDR3 loop spans 16 amino acids. The germline V gene has CDR1 WSHSY and CDR2 SAAADI. CDR3 residues: CASSEWAGVRVNEQFF. Here the CDR3 DNA reads TGCGCCAGCAGTGAGTGGGCGGGAGTTCGGGTCAATGAGCAGTTCTTC.

The rearrangement uses TRBV10-3 and TRBJ2-7; 8 nucleotides line up with TRBD1. J lost 3 bases, V lost 3 bases, and 7 bases had no gene match. From germline, CDR1 is ENHRY and CDR2 SYGVKD. The CDR3 runs to 15 residues. CDR3 protein: CAISESGQGRYEQYF. CDR3 coding DNA: TGTGCCATCAGTGAATCTGGACAGGGTCGCTACGAGCAGTACTTC.

The chain links TRBV29-1 to TRBJ1-4; possible D gene TRBD1, 5 bases. V lost 5 bases and J 6 bases, leaving 13 bases between the germline ends. The germline V gene has CDR1 SQVTM and CDR2 ANQGSEA. This CDR3 spans 13 amino acids. In nucleotides, the CDR3 is TGCAGCGTTCTTGGGACGGGGGATGAAAAACTGTTTTTT. Translated: CSVLGTGDEKLFF.

The chain uses TRBV20-1 and TRBJ1-1, with no clear D. V shed 7 bases and J shed 6 bases, with 12 bases lying between them. Germline lookup yields CDR1 DFQATT and CDR2 SNEGSKA (reference sequence). The CDR3 is 11 residues long. DNA of the CDR3: TGCAGTGTCCTCAGCGGGCCTGAAGCTTTCTTT. Translated, it gives CSVLSGPEAFF.

The rearrangement joins TRBV4-3 to TRBJ2-2; 9 bases are a match to TRBD1. V was clipped by 0 bases and J by 10 bases; unmatched bases: 6. The length of the CDR3 is 15 residues. The V gene's germline CDR1 is LGHNA and CDR2 YSLEER. Here the CDR3 DNA reads TGCGCCAGCAGCCAAGATTGGGGACAGGGTGTGGAGCTGTTTTTT. Its protein is CASSQDWGQGVELFF.

The chain couples TRBV28 to TRBJ2-7, with D possibly matching TRBD1 (6 bases). With 8 bases removed from V and 0 bases from J, the gap between germline ends came to 11 bases. This CDR3 is 13 amino acids long. The germline gives CDR1 MDHEN, CDR2 SYDVKM. For the CDR3, the DNA is TGTGCCAGCGGTCAGGGGAGCTCCTACGAGCAGTACTTC. Amino acids: CASGQGSSYEQYF.

V is TRBV11-2 and J is TRBJ1-2; D may be TRBD1 (6 bases). The CDR3 runs 16 residues. Per germline, CDR1 SGHAT and CDR2 FQNNGV. The V end was cut by 6 bases, the J end by 5 bases, with 22 bases between. CDR3 DNA: TGTGCCAGCAGTTTGCCCATGGGGGGGCTACGGTATGGCTACACCTTC. It encodes CASSLPMGGLRYGYTF.

The chain combines TRBV29-1 with TRBJ1-5; TRBD1 might be the D (5 bases). The germline CDR1 and CDR2 sequences are SQVTM and ANQGSEA. Trimming cost V 5 bases and J 2 bases, with 13 bases left between them. This CDR3 is 14 amino acids long. This CDR3 reads CSVQLQGGNQPQHF. Here the CDR3 DNA reads TGCAGCGTTCAGCTGCAGGGTGGCAATCAGCCCCAGCATTTT. The full variable domain, completed using reference TRBV29-1 and TRBJ1-5, is SAVISQKPSRDICQRGTSLTIQCQVDSQVTMMFWYRQQPGQSLTLIATANQGSEATYESGFVIDKFPISRPNLTFSTLTVSNMSPEDSSIYLCSVQLQGGNQPQHFGDGTRLSIL.

This chain uses TRBV3-1 (or the pseudogene TRBV3-2) with TRBJ2-2; the D gene is possibly TRBD2 (5 bases). This CDR3 has 16 residues. Deletions cut 0 bases from V and 4 bases from J, with 12 bases between. From germline, CDR1 is LGHDT and CDR2 YNNKEL (reference sequence). This CDR3 reads CASSQDPFGGTGELFF. In DNA form, the CDR3 reads TGTGCCAGCAGCCAAGACCCCTTTGGAGGCACCGGGGAGCTGTTTTTT.

This rearrangement joins TRBV15 to TRBJ1-1, with 8 bases identical to TRBD1. V shed 3 bases and J 1 base; nucleotides not matched to a gene: 4. The CDR3 extends over 15 amino acids. The V gene's germline CDR1 is LNHNV and CDR2 YYDKDF (reference sequence). CDR3 amino acids: CATSRFGQGNTEAFF. The CDR3 nucleotides are TGTGCCACCAGCAGGTTCGGACAGGGGAACACTGAAGCTTTCTTT. The full variable domain, in which reference TRBV15 and TRBJ1-1 provide the parts outside the CDR3, is DAMVIQNPRYQVTQFGKPVTLSCSQTLNHNVMYWYQQKSSQAPKLLFHYYDKDFNNEADTPDNFQSRRPNTSFCFLDIRSPGLGDTAMYLCATSRFGQGNTEAFFGQGTRLTVV.

The chain recombines TRBV4-3 with TRBJ2-7; possible D gene TRBD2, 5 bases. V shed 0 bases and J shed 3 bases, with 9 bases lying between them. From germline, CDR1 is LGHNA and CDR2 YSLEER. The length of the CDR3 is 14 residues. This CDR3 reads CASSQDQAGYEQYF. The CDR3 DNA sequence: TGCGCCAGCAGCCAAGACCAGGCGGGCTACGAGCAGTACTTC.

The V and J genes are TRBV11-2 and TRBJ1-1; 9 bases are a match to TRBD1. CDR1 and CDR2 (germline): SGHAT, FQNNGV. The CDR3 is made up of 15 amino acids. Germline trimming cut 6 bases from V and 9 bases from J; bases unmatched to any gene: 14. The CDR3 loop is CASRSRVTGGFKAFF. The CDR3 DNA reads TGTGCCAGCAGATCTAGAGTTACAGGGGGCTTCAAAGCTTTCTTT.

This chain connects TRBV4-3 to TRBJ2-5; weak D call: TRBD1 (6 bases). V lost 4 bases to trimming and J lost 3 bases, with 9 bases between them. Germline CDR1 is LGHNA and CDR2 is YSLEER. The CDR3 length is 13 residues. The CDR3 loop reads CASSPRTEETQYF. CDR3 nucleotides: TGCGCCAGCAGCCCCCGGACAGAAGAGACCCAGTACTTC.

The rearrangement uses TRBV4-3 and TRBJ1-4, with TRBD1 as a possible D gene (5 bases). The V gene lost 5 bases and the J gene lost 6 bases, with 19 bases spanning the gap. The CDR3 totals 16 residues. CDR1 is LGHNA and CDR2 is YSLEER in the germline V gene. This CDR3 is CASSILSGWRDEKLFF. In nucleotides, the CDR3 is TGCGCCAGCAGCATCCTATCAGGGTGGCGTGATGAAAAACTGTTTTTT.